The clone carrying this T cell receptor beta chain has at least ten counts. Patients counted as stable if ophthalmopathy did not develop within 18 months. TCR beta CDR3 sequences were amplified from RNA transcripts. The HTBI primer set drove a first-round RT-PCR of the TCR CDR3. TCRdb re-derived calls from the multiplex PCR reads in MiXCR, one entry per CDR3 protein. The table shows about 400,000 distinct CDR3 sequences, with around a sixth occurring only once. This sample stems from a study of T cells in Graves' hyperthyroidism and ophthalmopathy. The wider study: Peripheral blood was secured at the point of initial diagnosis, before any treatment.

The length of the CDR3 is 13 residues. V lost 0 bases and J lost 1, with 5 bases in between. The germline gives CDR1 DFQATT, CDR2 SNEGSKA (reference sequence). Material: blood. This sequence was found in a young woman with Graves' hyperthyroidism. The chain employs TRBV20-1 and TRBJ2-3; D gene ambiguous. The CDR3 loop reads CSAREWGTDTQYF. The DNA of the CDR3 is TGCAGTGCTAGAGAATGGGGCACAGATACGCAGTATTTT.